These 15 T cell receptor beta chains share one sample of origin, sequenced in a study of cytomegalovirus exposure and HLA in healthy donors. It was with 60 Vbeta and 13 Jbeta primers that the PCR ran. Sequenced by immunoSEQ multiplex PCR; TCRdb stores in-frame clones only, minus some. The sample consists of under 200,000 clones, roughly 85% of them appearing once. Specimen: PBMCs. The receptors come from a man aged 18 to 35 in good health and CMV-seropositive.

A remark on this clone: Other DNA sequences from this sample encode an identical CDR3 as well. The chain combines TRBV5-1 with TRBJ2-7, with 8 nucleotides matching TRBD1. Trimming cost V 0 bases and J 4 bases; bases outside gene matches: 3. Germline V gene data show CDR1 as SGHRS and CDR2 as YFSETQ. The CDR3 runs to 14 residues. Here the CDR3 reads CASSLGTGLYEQYF. The CDR3 nucleotides are TGCGCCAGCAGCTTGGGGACAGGGTTGTACGAGCAGTACTTC.

V gene TRBV5-1 combines with J gene TRBJ2-7; possible D gene TRBD1, 6 bases. The germline CDR1 and CDR2 sequences are SGHRS and YFSETQ. The CDR3 has 14 residues. V was pared by 4 bases and J by 2 bases, with 13 bases between. CDR3 in amino acids: CASSADSYTYEQYF. DNA for the CDR3: TGCGCCAGCAGCGCGGACAGCTATACCTACGAGCAGTACTTC.

The V call is TRBV5-1, the J call TRBJ1-3, with TRBD1 matching over 9 bases. Germline V gene data show CDR1 as SGHRS and CDR2 as YFSETQ. CDR3 length equals 18 residues. The ends lost 5 bases at V and 4 bases at J; junction bases unmatched: 16. CDR3 nucleotides: TGCGCCAGCAGTCGATATTCCCGGGACAGGGATTGGGGAAACACCATATATTTT. As protein: CASSRYSRDRDWGNTIYF.

V gene TRBV4-3 combines with J gene TRBJ2-7; D is perhaps TRBD2 (6 bases). This CDR3 contains 15 residues. Germline values: CDR1 LGHNA, CDR2 YSLEER. V was clipped by 0 bases and J by 2 bases, with 11 bases between them. The CDR3 loop reads CASSQEAGTPYEQYF. CDR3 coding DNA: TGCGCCAGCAGCCAAGAGGCGGGGACCCCCTACGAGCAGTACTTC.

This clone was counted between two and nine times. The chain couples TRBV27 to TRBJ1-1; D perhaps matches TRBD1 (6 bases). V was cut by 8 bases and J by 11 bases, with 18 bases left in between. This CDR3 comprises 12 residues. Germline V gene lookup returns CDR1 MNHEY and CDR2 SMNVEV (reference sequence). The CDR3 region is CASSEGGGLAFF. DNA of the CDR3: TGTGCCAGCTCCGAAGGGGGAGGGCTCGCTTTCTTT.

For this clone: Other nucleotide sequences in the sample specify the same CDR3. The chain links TRBV30 to TRBJ2-5; D is unresolved. Trimming shortened V by 2 bases and J by 5 bases, and 6 bases separated the two germline ends. The CDR3 totals 11 residues. The germline gives CDR1 GTSNPN, CDR2 SVGIG (reference sequence). The CDR3 here is CAWSLAETQYF. CDR3 bases: TGTGCCTGGAGTCTCGCGGAGACCCAGTACTTC.

The chain combines TRBV27 with TRBJ1-5; maybe TRBD1 (5 bases). Per germline, CDR1 MNHEY and CDR2 SMNVEV (reference sequence). The CDR3 has 16 amino acids. The ends were cut back, 5 bases at V and 4 bases at J, with 18 bases in the middle. The CDR3 region has the DNA TGTGCCAGCAGTCCCCCGGGGGTCCCCGCAAATCAGCCCCAGCATTTT. Protein sequence: CASSPPGVPANQPQHF.

The chain recombines TRBV5-1 with TRBJ1-1; 9 bases line up with TRBD1. The CDR3 has 17 amino acids. The ends lost 3 bases at V and 5 bases at J; junction bases unmatched: 14. Per the germline V gene, CDR1 is SGHRS and CDR2 is YFSETQ. The CDR3 is CASSSPGQGVVTTEAFF. The DNA for the CDR3 is TGCGCCAGCAGCTCGCCGGGACAGGGTGTAGTTACTACTGAAGCTTTCTTT. Together with reference TRBV5-1 and TRBJ1-1, the CDR3 gives the full variable domain: KAGVTQTPRYLIKTRGQQVTLSCSPISGHRSVSWYQQTPGQGLQFLFEYFSETQRNKGNFPGRFSGRQFSNSRSEMNVSTLELGDSALYLCASSSPGQGVVTTEAFFGQGTRLTVV.

The rearrangement links TRBV6-1 to TRBJ1-2; D ambiguous. Germline assignment: CDR1 MNHNS and CDR2 SASEGT. This CDR3 comprises 13 residues. V was trimmed by 2 bases and J by 8 bases, leaving 12 bases between them. CDR3 protein: CASSESQALGYTF. As DNA, the CDR3 is TGTGCCAGCAGTGAAAGTCAGGCCTTGGGCTACACCTTC.

The chain joins TRBV4-3 to TRBJ2-5; tentatively, D is TRBD1 (5 bases). The J call is in doubt because the DNA end fits TRBJ2-7 better. The CDR3 is made up of 18 amino acids. CDR1 LGHNA and CDR2 YSLEER come from the germline V gene. CDR3: CASSQEESLGVGSYEQYF. CDR3 in DNA: TGCGCCAGCAGCCAAGAGGAGTCGCTAGGGGTGGGCTCCTACGAGCAGTACTTC.

The CDR3: CASRRYTGELFF. CDR3 in DNA: TGTGCCAGTAGGCGGTATACCGGGGAGCTGTTTTTT. V gene TRBV19 combines with J gene TRBJ2-2; D unclear. Germline CDR1 LNHDA, CDR2 SQIVND (reference sequence). The V end was cut by 6 bases, the J end by 5 bases, with 7 bases between. The CDR3 is 12 amino acids.

This sequence joins TRBV4-1 and TRBJ2-5; 7 positions match TRBD1. The better agreement between TRBJ2-7 and the DNA end casts doubt on the J call. The CDR3 spans 14 residues. Per germline, CDR1 MGHRA and CDR2 YSYEKL. CDR3 in DNA: TGCGCCAGCAGCCTCTCCGGACAGGCCTACGAGCAGTACTTC. Translation gives CASSLSGQAYEQYF.

The chain has TRBV7-6 and TRBJ2-7; unclear D gene. V was shortened by 1 base and J by 7 bases, with 11 bases between the two germline ends. The CDR3 consists of 13 residues. Germline values: CDR1 SGHVS, CDR2 FNYEAQ. In nucleotides, the CDR3 is TGTGCCAGCAGCTTAGGCACTAAGCGTGAGCAGTACTTC. Its translation is CASSLGTKREQYF.

V is TRBV7-3 and J is TRBJ2-5; D might be TRBD2 (7 bases). The germline V and J ends were trimmed by 1 base and 2 bases, with 17 bases remaining between them. Germline V gives CDR1 SGHTA, CDR2 FQGTGA. The CDR3 sequence is 17 residues long. The CDR3 region has the DNA TGTGCCAGCAGCTTAAAGAGAGGAGGGGGGGCTCAAGAGACCCAGTACTTC. It codes for CASSLKRGGGAQETQYF.

The V call is TRBV19, the J call TRBJ2-1; D not certain. Trimming took 2 bases from V and 15 from J, leaving 17 bases between them. The CDR3 contains 13 residues. In germline, CDR1 is LNHDA, CDR2 SQIVND (reference sequence). CDR3 amino acids: CASSISSGRFRFF. The CDR3, as DNA: TGTGCCAGTAGTATAAGTTCAGGCAGATTCAGGTTCTTC. Complete variable domain (other parts from reference TRBV19 and TRBJ2-1): DGGITQSPKYLFRKEGQNVTLSCEQNLNHDAMYWYRQDPGQGLRLIYYSQIVNDFQKGDIAEGYSVSREKKESFPLTVTSAQKNPTAFYLCASSISSGRFRFFGPGTRLTVL.